Presented here are 10 T cell receptor beta chains from one specimen sequenced in a study of blood T cells in healthy people across ages. Primed by a sample-barcoded 5' primer and a J-beta primer mix, a second PCR proceeded for about 6 to 12 cycles. TCRdb re-called the 5' RACE reads through MiXCR, storing one row per CDR3 protein. The table records roughly 830,000 distinct CDR3 sequences, around 68% of them present only once. The source material was blood. Receptors originate from a man in his thirties or forties in good health.

The chain carries TRBV9 and TRBJ2-3; D not certain. The CDR3 extends over 15 amino acids. Trimming shortened V by 0 bases and J by 1 base, and 9 bases separated the two germline ends. Germline loops: CDR1 SGDLS, CDR2 YYNGEE. CDR3 amino acids: CASSVGRRGTDTQYF. Written as DNA, the CDR3 is TGTGCCAGCAGCGTAGGCAGGAGAGGCACAGATACGCAGTATTTT.

This clonotype was observed a single time. The chain employs TRBV9 and TRBJ2-5; D is unclear. V was pared by 0 bases and J by 0 bases, with 6 bases between. The CDR3 has 14 residues. Germline CDR1 and CDR2: SGDLS and YYNGEE. Written as DNA, the CDR3 is TGTGCCAGCAGCGTAGAAAGTTACCAAGAGACCCAGTACTTC. Translation gives CASSVESYQETQYF.

The V and J genes are TRBV6-2 or TRBV6-3 and TRBJ2-7, with 9 bases aligning to TRBD1. CDR1 MNHEY and CDR2 SVGEGT come from the germline V gene. J was trimmed by 3 bases and V by 7 bases; bases with no gene match: 10. The CDR3 runs to 15 residues. Here the CDR3 DNA reads TGTGCCAGCACCGATGGGACAGGGTACTTCTACGAGCAGTACTTC. It codes for CASTDGTGYFYEQYF.

The rearrangement joins TRBV7-9 to TRBJ1-4; D not resolved. This CDR3 comprises 15 residues. V gave up 1 base and J gave up 8 bases, with 14 bases separating them. Germline V lookup: CDR1 SEHNR, CDR2 FQNEAQ (reference sequence). The CDR3 reads CASSLGSAPWEKLFF. Written as DNA, the CDR3 is TGTGCCAGCAGCTTAGGAAGCGCCCCTTGGGAAAAACTGTTTTTT. The whole variable domain, filled in from reference TRBV7-9 and TRBJ1-4, reads DTGVSQNPRHKITKRGQNVTFRCDPISEHNRLYWYRQTLGQGPEFLTYFQNEAQLEKSRLLSDRFSAERPKGSFSTLEIQRTEQGDSAMYLCASSLGSAPWEKLFFGSGTQLSVL.

With respect to this clonotype: A read error may produce the germline difference seen at one junction end. The rearrangement links TRBV5-1 to TRBJ2-1; D unclear. Germline V gives CDR1 SGHRS, CDR2 YFSETQ. The length of the CDR3 is 16 residues. The CDR3 DNA reads as TGCGCCAGCAGCCTATTTAAACCTCGATCCTACCATGAGCAGTTCTTC. It yields the protein CASSLFKPRSYHEQFF.

The chain joins TRBV2 to TRBJ1-1; unclear D gene. CDR1 is SNHLY, CDR2 FYNNEI, per germline. This CDR3 spans 12 amino acids. The V and J ends lost 3 bases and 6 bases respectively, with 8 bases between them. CDR3 in amino acids: CASSDKWAEAFF. The CDR3, as DNA: TGTGCCAGCAGTGATAAGTGGGCTGAAGCTTTCTTT.

This clonotype was found a few times. V gene TRBV20-1 combines with J gene TRBJ2-5, with TRBD2 matching over 7 bases. V lost 5 bases to trimming and J lost 5 bases; unmatched junction nucleotides: 17. This CDR3 has 16 amino acids. CDR1 is DFQATT, CDR2 SNEGSKA, per germline (reference sequence). DNA for the CDR3: TGCAGTGCTTTTCCCCCGGTGGGGGGGTGGAGTGAGACCCAGTACTTC. Translation: CSAFPPVGGWSETQYF.

This clonotype was seen just once. The V gene is TRBV2, the J gene TRBJ2-7; TRBD2 matches 8 bases. The J call may be in error: the DNA end matches TRBJ2-5 better. This CDR3 is 13 amino acids long. CDR1 is SNHLY, CDR2 FYNNEI, per germline. The CDR3 DNA follows: TGTGCCGGAACCGGGGGGGGGGTACAGACCCAGTACTTC. It yields the protein CAGTGGGVQTQYF.

This clonotype has a handful of counts. CDR3: CASSVQNNSPLHF. The CDR3 bases are TGTGCCAGCAGTGTCCAGAATAATTCACCCCTCCACTTT. The rearrangement joins TRBV25-1 to TRBJ1-6; unclear D gene. The germline CDR1 and CDR2 sequences are MGHDK and SYGVNS. Trimming removed 4 bases from V and 5 bases from J, with 6 bases in between. The CDR3 loop spans 13 amino acids.

This chain connects TRBV5-1 to TRBJ2-1; D remains unclear. The CDR3 loop spans 11 amino acids. Trimming left V 4 bases short and J 8 bases short, with 7 bases between. CDR1 SGHRS and CDR2 YFSETQ come from the germline V gene. CDR3 bases: TGCGCCAGCAGCGATGGGGATGAGCAGTTCTTC. Its protein is CASSDGDEQFF.